This paragraph reports one T cell receptor (beta chain). Its antigen is still unknown. The data are from a study of T cell responses to AZD1222 COVID-19 vaccine. The CDR3 runs 14 residues. Study outcomes and limitations: Donors skewed white British and female; clonal diversity was possibly underestimated.

Sequencing used immunoSEQ multiplex PCR; TCRdb keeps in-frame clones, though not all of them. The sample gives more than 150,000 clones, approximately 86% of which show up once; approximately 0.5% is in the top ten. This chain links TRBV21-1 with TRBJ2-5. TRBV21-1 is a listed pseudogene. The material was peripheral blood, obtained on day 0 of AZD1222 vaccination. The clonotype originates from an adult in good health. For the CDR3, the DNA is TGTGCCAGCAGCGCCGGGGGCGTAGAAGAGACCCAGTACTTC. Translating it yields CASSAGGVEETQYF.